The entry below describes one TCR beta chain. Its antigen is as yet unknown. The assay was immunoSEQ multiplex PCR, and TCRdb's table has in-frame clones only and misses some. The sample yields approximately 140,000 clones, 75% to 95% seen once. This sample stems from a study of T cell responses to AZD1222 COVID-19 vaccine. Study results and limitations: Donors, mostly white British, included more females; clonal diversity was possibly underestimated. Unmutated variant regions are reportedly the target of nearly half of TCRs that are spike-specific. Spike-specific TCR breadth rose after two AZD1222 doses, and depth rose as well. Regions 160-218 and 743-854 held dominance among vaccine-associated CD4 TCRs, which spanned spike.

The length of the CDR3 is 15 residues. V was cut by 5 bases and J by 2 bases, with 16 bases left in between. Germline V gene sequence: CDR1 MDHEN, CDR2 SYDVKM. This TCR was recovered from an adult who received the MenACWY meningococcal vaccine as a control. This chain connects TRBV28 to TRBJ2-7, with a possible D match to TRBD2 (6 bases). The material was peripheral blood, obtained 28 days after the second dose of the MenACWY control vaccine. The CDR3 sequence is CASSPTGSYPYEQYF. In DNA, the CDR3 is TGTGCCAGCAGTCCGACCGGGAGCTACCCCTACGAGCAGTACTTC.